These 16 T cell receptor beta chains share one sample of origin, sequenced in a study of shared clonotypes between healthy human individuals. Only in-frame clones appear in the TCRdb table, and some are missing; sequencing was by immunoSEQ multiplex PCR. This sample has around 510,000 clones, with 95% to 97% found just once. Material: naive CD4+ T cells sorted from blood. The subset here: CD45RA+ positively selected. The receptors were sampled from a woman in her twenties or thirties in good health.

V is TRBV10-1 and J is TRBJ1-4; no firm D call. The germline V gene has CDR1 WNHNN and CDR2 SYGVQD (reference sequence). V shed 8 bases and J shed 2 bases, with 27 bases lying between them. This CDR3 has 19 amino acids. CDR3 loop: CASASEGGGQLSTNEKLFF. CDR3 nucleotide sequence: TGCGCCAGCGCTTCAGAGGGAGGAGGGCAACTATCGACTAATGAAAAACTGTTTTTT.

CDR3 nucleotide sequence: TGCGCCAGCAGCAAAGGGAGGGACCGTGTTAACTATGGCTACACCTTC. It is translated as CASSKGRDRVNYGYTF. The V and J genes are TRBV5-1 and TRBJ1-2; maybe TRBD1 (5 bases). The CDR3 consists of 16 residues. Trimming pared 4 bases from V and 1 base from J, leaving 17 bases between. The germline CDR1 and CDR2 sequences are SGHRS and YFSETQ.

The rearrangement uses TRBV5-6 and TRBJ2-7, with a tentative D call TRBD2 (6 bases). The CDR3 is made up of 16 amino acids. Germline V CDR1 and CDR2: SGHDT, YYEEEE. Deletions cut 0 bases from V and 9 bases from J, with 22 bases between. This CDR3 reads CASSLARGTFFRGQYF. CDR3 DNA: TGTGCCAGCAGCTTGGCCCGGGGGACTTTTTTTCGTGGGCAGTACTTC. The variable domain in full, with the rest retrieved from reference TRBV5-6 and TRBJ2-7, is DAGVTQSPTHLIKTRGQQVTLRCSPKSGHDTVSWYQQALGQGPQFIFQYYEEEERQRGNFPDRFSGHQFPNYSSELNVNALLLGDSALYLCASSLARGTFFRGQYFGPGTRLTVT.

CDR3 sequence reads: CASSFSGGLYNEQFF. The CDR3 DNA sequence: TGTGCCAGCAGCTTCTCCGGGGGTCTCTACAATGAGCAGTTCTTC. The chain joins TRBV7-2 to TRBJ2-1, with TRBD2 as a possible D gene (6 bases). V was pared by 3 bases and J by 3 bases, with 12 bases between. The CDR3 runs 15 residues. Looked up from germline, CDR1 is SGHTA and CDR2 is FQGNSA.

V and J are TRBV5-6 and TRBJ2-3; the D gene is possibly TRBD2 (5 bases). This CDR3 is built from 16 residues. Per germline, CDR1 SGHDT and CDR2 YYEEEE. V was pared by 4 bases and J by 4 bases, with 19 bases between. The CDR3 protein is CASSPRPPAGPDTQYF. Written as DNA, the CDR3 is TGTGCCAGCAGCCCAAGGCCCCCGGCGGGCCCAGATACGCAGTATTTT.

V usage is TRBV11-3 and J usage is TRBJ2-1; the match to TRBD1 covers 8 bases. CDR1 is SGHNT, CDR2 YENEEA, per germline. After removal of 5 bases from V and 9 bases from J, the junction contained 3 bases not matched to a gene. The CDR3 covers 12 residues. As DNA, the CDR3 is TGTGCCAGCAGCGACAGGGGTATTGAGCAGTTCTTC. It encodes CASSDRGIEQFF.

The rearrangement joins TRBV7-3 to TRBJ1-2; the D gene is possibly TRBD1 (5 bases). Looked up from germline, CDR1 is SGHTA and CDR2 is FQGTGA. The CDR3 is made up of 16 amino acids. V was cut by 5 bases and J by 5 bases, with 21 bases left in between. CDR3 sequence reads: CASSPDPGTGSYGYTF. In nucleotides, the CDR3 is TGTGCCAGCAGCCCGGATCCGGGGACGGGGAGTTATGGCTACACCTTC. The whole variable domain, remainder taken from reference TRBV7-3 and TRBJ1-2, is GAGVSQTPSNKVTEKGKYVELRCDPISGHTALYWYRQSLGQGPEFLIYFQGTGAADDSGLPNDRFFAVRPEGSVSTLKIQRTERGDSAVYLCASSPDPGTGSYGYTFGSGTRLTVV.

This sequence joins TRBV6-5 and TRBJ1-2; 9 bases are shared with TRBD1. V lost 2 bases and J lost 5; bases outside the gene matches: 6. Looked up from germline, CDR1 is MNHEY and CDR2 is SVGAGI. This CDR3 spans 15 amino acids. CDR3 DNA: TGTGCCAGCAGTTACGGGACAGGGAGAGGTTATGGCTACACCTTC. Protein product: CASSYGTGRGYGYTF.

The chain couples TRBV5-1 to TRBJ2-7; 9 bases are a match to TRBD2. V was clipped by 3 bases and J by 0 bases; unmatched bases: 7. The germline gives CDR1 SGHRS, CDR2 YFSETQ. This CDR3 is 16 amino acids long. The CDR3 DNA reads TGCGCCAGCAGCTCTTCTCCGGGACTAGCCTCCTACGAGCAGTACTTC. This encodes CASSSSPGLASYEQYF. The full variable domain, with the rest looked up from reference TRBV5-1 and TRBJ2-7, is KAGVTQTPRYLIKTRGQQVTLSCSPISGHRSVSWYQQTPGQGLQFLFEYFSETQRNKGNFPGRFSGRQFSNSRSEMNVSTLELGDSALYLCASSSSPGLASYEQYFGPGTRLTVT.

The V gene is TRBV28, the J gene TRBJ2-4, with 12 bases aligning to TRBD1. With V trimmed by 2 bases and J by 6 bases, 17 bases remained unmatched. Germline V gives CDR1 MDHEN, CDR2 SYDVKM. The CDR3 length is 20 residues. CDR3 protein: CASSLAGGTGGFFSINIQYF. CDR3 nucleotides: TGTGCCAGCAGTTTAGCCGGAGGGACAGGGGGCTTTTTCTCTATAAACATTCAGTACTTC. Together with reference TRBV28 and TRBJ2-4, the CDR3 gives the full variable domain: DVKVTQSSRYLVKRTGEKVFLECVQDMDHENMFWYRQDPGLGLRLIYFSYDVKMKEKGDIPEGYSVSREKKERFSLILESASTNQTSMYLCASSLAGGTGGFFSINIQYFGAGTRLSVL.

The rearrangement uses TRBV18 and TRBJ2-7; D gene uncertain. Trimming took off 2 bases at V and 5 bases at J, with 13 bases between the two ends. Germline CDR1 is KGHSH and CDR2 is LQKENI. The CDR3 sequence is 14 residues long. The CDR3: CASSPSEGIHEQYF. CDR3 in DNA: TGTGCCAGCTCACCAAGTGAAGGGATCCACGAGCAGTACTTC.

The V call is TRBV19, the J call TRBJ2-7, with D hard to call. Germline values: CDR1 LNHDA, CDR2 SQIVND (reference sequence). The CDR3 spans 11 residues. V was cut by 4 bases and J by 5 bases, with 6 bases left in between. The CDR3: CASSKADEQYF. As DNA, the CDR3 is TGTGCCAGTAGTAAGGCGGACGAGCAGTACTTC.

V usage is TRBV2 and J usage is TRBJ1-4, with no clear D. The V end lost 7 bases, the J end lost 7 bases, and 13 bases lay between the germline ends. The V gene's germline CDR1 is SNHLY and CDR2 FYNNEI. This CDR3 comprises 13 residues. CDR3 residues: CASNGGRSEKLFF. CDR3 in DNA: TGTGCCAGCAACGGAGGGCGGAGTGAAAAACTGTTTTTT.

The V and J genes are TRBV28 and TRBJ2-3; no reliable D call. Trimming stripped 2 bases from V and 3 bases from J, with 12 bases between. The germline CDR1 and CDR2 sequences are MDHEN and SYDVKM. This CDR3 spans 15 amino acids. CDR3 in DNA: TGTGCCAGCAGTTTACCTTTAGCCTTGACAGATACGCAGTATTTT. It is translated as CASSLPLALTDTQYF.

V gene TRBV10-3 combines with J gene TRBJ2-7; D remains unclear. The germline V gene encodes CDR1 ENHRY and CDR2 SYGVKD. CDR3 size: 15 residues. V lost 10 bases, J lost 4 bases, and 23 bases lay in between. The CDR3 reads CATAGPPFRLYEQYF. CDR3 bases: TGTGCCACCGCCGGGCCCCCGTTTCGCCTATACGAGCAGTACTTC.

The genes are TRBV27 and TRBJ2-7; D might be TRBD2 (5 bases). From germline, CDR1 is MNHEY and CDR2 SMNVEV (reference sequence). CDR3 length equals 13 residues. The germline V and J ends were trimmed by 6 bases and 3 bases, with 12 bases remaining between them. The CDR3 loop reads CASSPDGNYEQYF. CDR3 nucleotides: TGTGCCAGCAGCCCGGACGGGAACTACGAGCAGTACTTC.